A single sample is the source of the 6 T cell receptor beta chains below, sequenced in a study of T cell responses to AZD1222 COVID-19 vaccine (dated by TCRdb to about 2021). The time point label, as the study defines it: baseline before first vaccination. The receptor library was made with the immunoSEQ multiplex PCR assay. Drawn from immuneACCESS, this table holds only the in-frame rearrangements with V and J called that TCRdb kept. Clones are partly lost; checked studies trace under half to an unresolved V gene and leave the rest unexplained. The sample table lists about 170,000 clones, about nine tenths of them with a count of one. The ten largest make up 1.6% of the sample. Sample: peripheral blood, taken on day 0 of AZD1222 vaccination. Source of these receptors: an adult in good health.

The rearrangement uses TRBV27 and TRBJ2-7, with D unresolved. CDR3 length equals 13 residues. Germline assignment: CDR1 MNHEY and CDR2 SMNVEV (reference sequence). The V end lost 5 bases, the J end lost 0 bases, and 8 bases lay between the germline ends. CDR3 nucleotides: TGTGCCAGCAGTATGGCCAGCTCCTACGAGCAGTACTTC. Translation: CASSMASSYEQYF.

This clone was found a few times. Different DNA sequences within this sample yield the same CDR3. The CDR3 coding sequence is TGCGCCAGCTCCCCTCGGGGCGGCTATAATTCACCCCTCCACTTT. Translating gives CASSPRGGYNSPLHF. The gene calls are TRBV5-1 and TRBJ1-6; D is possibly TRBD1 (5 bases). This CDR3 spans 15 amino acids. Looked up from germline, CDR1 is SGHRS and CDR2 is YFSETQ. The V end lost 7 bases, the J end lost 3 bases, and 14 bases lay between the germline ends.

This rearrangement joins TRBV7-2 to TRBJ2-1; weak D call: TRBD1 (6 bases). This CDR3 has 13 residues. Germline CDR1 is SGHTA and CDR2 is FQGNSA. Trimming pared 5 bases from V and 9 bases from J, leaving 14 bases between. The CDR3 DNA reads TGTGCCAGCAGCACTGGACAGACCGGTGAGCAGTTCTTC. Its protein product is CASSTGQTGEQFF.

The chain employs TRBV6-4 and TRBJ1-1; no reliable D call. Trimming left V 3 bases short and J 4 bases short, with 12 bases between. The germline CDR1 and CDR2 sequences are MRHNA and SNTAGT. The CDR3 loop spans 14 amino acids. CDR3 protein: CASSELHESTEAFF. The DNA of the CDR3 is TGTGCCAGCAGTGAACTACATGAAAGCACTGAAGCTTTCTTT.

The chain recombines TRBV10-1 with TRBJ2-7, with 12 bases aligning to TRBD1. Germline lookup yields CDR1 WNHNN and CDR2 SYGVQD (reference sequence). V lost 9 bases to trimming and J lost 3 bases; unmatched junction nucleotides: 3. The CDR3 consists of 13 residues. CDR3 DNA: TGCGCCAGAAGGGACAGGGGGCTCTACGAGCAGTACTTC. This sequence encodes CARRDRGLYEQYF.

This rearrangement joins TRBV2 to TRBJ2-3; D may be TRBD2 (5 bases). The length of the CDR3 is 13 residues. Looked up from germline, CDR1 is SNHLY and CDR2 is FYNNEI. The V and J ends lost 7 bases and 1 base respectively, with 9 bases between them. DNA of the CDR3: TGTGCCAGCACGAGGGCTGGCACAGATACGCAGTATTTT. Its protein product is CASTRAGTDTQYF.